This T cell receptor beta chain was sequenced in a study of beta chain features in type 1 diabetes. The overall study: Some 110 million sorted cells were examined across all samples.

Of the isolated RNA, all was reverse transcribed, and so the sequenced material was expressed TCRB transcripts. Some 3.6 million reads on average were seen across naive, central memory and regulatory T cell samples. The assay was immunoSEQ multiplex PCR, and TCRdb's table has in-frame clones only and misses some. The sample lists about 410,000 clones, around 14% occurring once. This CDR3 spans 14 amino acids. The germline CDR1 and CDR2 sequences are MGHDK and SYGVNS. Trimming at V came to 2 bases and at J to 16 bases, leaving 14 bases not matched to a gene. Material: naive CD4+ T cells from blood. This chain connects TRBV25-1 to TRBJ2-1, with 7 bases matching TRBD1. The clonotype was recovered from a man aged 25 to 45 in good health. CDR3 region: CASSELAGTGVGFF. The DNA for the CDR3 is TGTGCCAGCAGTGAACTCGCAGGCACAGGGGTCGGATTCTTC.